The text below deals with one T cell receptor beta chain. Its matching antigen is unknown. At one end the junction does not follow the germline gene, possibly because of a read error. These data come from a study of OX40 agonist ivuxolimab in advanced cancers. Study details: Across the patients, intravenous ivuxolimab was delivered every 2 weeks at 0.01 to 10 mg/kg.

Whole-study findings and limits: Circulating CD4+ and CD8+ T cells showed clonal expansion by week 6 at 0.1 to 3.0 mg/kg. Nonresponders, in some cases, also had low normalized T-cell clonal expansion.

Sequencing used immunoSEQ multiplex PCR; TCRdb keeps in-frame clones, though not all of them. The data show about 31,000 clones, approximately 91% seen once. Germline V gives CDR1 MNHEY, CDR2 SMNVEV (reference sequence). This CDR3 region has 15 residues. The sequence was collected from an adult with an advanced solid tumor such as melanoma, head and neck, liver or kidney cancer. This chain links TRBV27 with TRBJ1-1, with a weak D call TRBD1 (6 bases). The sample was CD4+ or CD8+ T cells sorted from blood, taken in a trial of the OX40 agonist ivuxolimab. The CDR3 sequence: CASSLSVGAGTEAFF. The DNA of the CDR3 is TGTGCCAGCAGCTTATCGGTGGGGGCAGGGACTGAAGCTTTCTTT.